Shown below are 15 T cell receptor beta chains from a single sample sequenced in a study of T cells in tuberculosis. TCRdb's copy holds only in-frame clones and misses some; the assay was immunoSEQ multiplex PCR. The table includes about 33,000 clones, roughly 96% detected once. Sequencing used PBMCs. The receptor set was obtained from a donor aged 5-35 years with latent tuberculosis or without tuberculosis infection.

This clone was recorded only once. The V gene is TRBV19, the J gene TRBJ1-1; D perhaps matches TRBD1 (5 bases). With 3 bases removed from V and 1 base from J, the gap between germline ends came to 12 bases. Germline CDR1 reads LNHDA; CDR2 reads SQIVND (reference sequence). CDR3 size: 15 residues. Here the CDR3 reads CASSIWGTQNTEAFF. DNA for the CDR3: TGTGCCAGTAGTATTTGGGGGACTCAGAACACTGAAGCTTTCTTT. The variable domain in full, with the rest retrieved from reference TRBV19 and TRBJ1-1, is DGGITQSPKYLFRKEGQNVTLSCEQNLNHDAMYWYRQDPGQGLRLIYYSQIVNDFQKGDIAEGYSVSREKKESFPLTVTSAQKNPTAFYLCASSIWGTQNTEAFFGQGTRLTVV.

The chain joins TRBV6-5 to TRBJ2-7; 11 nucleotides line up with TRBD1. The CDR3 extends over 15 amino acids. V was pared by 2 bases and J by 3 bases, with 3 bases of the junction left unmatched. Germline V gene sequence: CDR1 MNHEY, CDR2 SVGAGI. The CDR3 here is CASSYGGQGDYEQYF. CDR3 DNA sequence: TGTGCCAGCAGTTACGGGGGACAGGGGGACTACGAGCAGTACTTC.

The gene calls are TRBV28 and TRBJ2-7; 8 bases are a match to TRBD2. Germline V gene data show CDR1 as MDHEN and CDR2 as SYDVKM. The V and J ends lost 11 bases and 6 bases, in that order; junction bases with no gene match: 9. The CDR3 is 12 residues long. The CDR3 DNA reads as TGTGCCTCTAGCGGGCTGACAACCGAGCAGTACTTC. Translating gives CASSGLTTEQYF.

This clone appeared once. DNA for the CDR3: TGTGCCAGCAGCTTATCGGACAGAGGCTACTACGAGCAGTACTTC. Protein: CASSLSDRGYYEQYF. The chain has TRBV7-2 and TRBJ2-7; perhaps TRBD1 as D (6 bases). Looked up from germline, CDR1 is SGHTA and CDR2 is FQGNSA. The CDR3 consists of 15 residues. V lost 2 bases and J 3 bases, leaving 14 bases between the germline ends.

This rearrangement joins TRBV4-2 to TRBJ2-1; 7 bases align to TRBD2. The length of the CDR3 is 17 residues. CDR1 and CDR2 from the germline V gene are LGHNA and YNFKEQ. Trimming took 0 bases from V and 2 from J; bases not matched to a gene: 7. CDR3 in amino acids: CASSQDIGGRAYNEQFF. DNA of the CDR3: TGTGCCAGCAGCCAAGATATTGGGGGGAGGGCCTACAATGAGCAGTTCTTC.

J is TRBJ2-1 and V is TRBV6-4, with TRBD2 matching 11 bases. The V gene end was trimmed by 0 bases and the J gene end by 8 bases; junction bases not matched to a gene: 18. This CDR3 has 20 residues. Germline assignment: CDR1 MRHNA and CDR2 SNTAGT. Here the CDR3 reads CASSDSSKSSRLAGPDEQFF. CDR3 nucleotide sequence: TGTGCCAGCAGTGACTCCTCAAAGAGTTCGAGACTAGCGGGGCCGGATGAGCAGTTCTTC.

This clone was seen once. The chain recombines TRBV25-1 with TRBJ1-2, with TRBD1 as a possible D gene (5 bases). The CDR3 totals 13 residues. Germline V CDR1 and CDR2: MGHDK, SYGVNS. With 1 base removed from V and 5 bases from J, the gap between germline ends came to 8 bases. CDR3 region: CASSESAGYGYTF. The CDR3 nucleotides read TGTGCCAGCAGTGAATCGGCAGGGTATGGCTACACCTTC.

V gene TRBV2 combines with J gene TRBJ1-4, with D possibly TRBD1 on 6 matching bases. Trimming left V 5 bases short and J 0 bases short, with 13 bases between. The CDR3 extends over 16 amino acids. The germline CDR1 and CDR2 sequences are SNHLY and FYNNEI. The DNA for the CDR3 is TGTGCCAGCAGTCTTTGGACAGAGCCAACTAATGAAAAACTGTTTTTT. Residues: CASSLWTEPTNEKLFF.

Of note for this clone: The junction does not match germline at one end; this may be a read error. Other DNA sequences in the sample encode the same CDR3. The rearrangement links TRBV11-2 to TRBJ1-2; no clear D gene. This CDR3 has 12 amino acids. Germline lookup yields CDR1 SGHAT and CDR2 FQNNGV. The CDR3 reads CASSVASYGYTF. The CDR3 nucleotides read TGCGCCAGCAGCGTAGCCTCCTATGGCTACACCTTC. The entire variable domain, with the rest obtained from reference TRBV11-2 and TRBJ1-2, is as follows: EAGVAQSPRYKIIEKRQSVAFWCNPISGHATLYWYQQILGQGPKLLIQFQNNGVVDDSQLPKDRFSAERLKGVDSTLKIQPAKLEDSAVYLCASSVASYGYTFGSGTRLTVV.

This clone was observed a single time. The chain links TRBV2 to TRBJ2-1; 9 bases map to TRBD2. CDR1 SNHLY and CDR2 FYNNEI come from the germline V gene. The junction had 7 bases not matched to a gene; V was cut back by 1 base and J by 12 bases. CDR3 length: 14 amino acids. For the CDR3, the DNA is TGTGCCAGCAGTGAAGTGACTAGCGGAATGTTGCAGTTCTTC. It yields the protein CASSEVTSGMLQFF. The entire variable domain, with the rest obtained from reference TRBV2 and TRBJ2-1, is as follows: EPEVTQTPSHQVTQMGQEVILRCVPISNHLYFYWYRQILGQKVEFLVSFYNNEISEKSEIFDDQFSVERPDGSNFTLKIRSTKLEDSAMYFCASSEVTSGMLQFFGPGTRLTVL.

This sequence joins TRBV9 and TRBJ2-3; 7 bases match TRBD1. The CDR3 length is 15 residues. The V gene's germline CDR1 is SGDLS and CDR2 YYNGEE. V shed 3 bases, J shed 2 bases, and the junction held 6 bases outside the gene matches. CDR3 in DNA: TGTGCCAGCAGCGGCCGGGACAGCACCACAGATACGCAGTATTTT. This sequence encodes CASSGRDSTTDTQYF.

The chain has TRBV7-7 and TRBJ1-2, with 9 positions matching TRBD1. The CDR3 sequence is 16 residues long. V dropped 1 base and J dropped 4; count of bases not matched to a gene: 7. CDR1 and CDR2 from the germline V gene are SSHAT and FNYEAQ (reference sequence). CDR3 sequence: CASSLGGQGPTYGYTF. In DNA form, the CDR3 reads TGTGCCAGCAGCTTAGGGGGACAGGGACCCACCTATGGCTACACCTTC. The variable domain in full, completed from reference TRBV7-7 and TRBJ1-2, reads GAGVSQSPRYKVTKRGQDVTLRCDPISSHATLYWYQQALGQGPEFLTYFNYEAQPDKSGLPSDRFSAERPEGSISTLTIQRTEQRDSAMYRCASSLGGQGPTYGYTFGSGTRLTVV.

As DNA, the CDR3 is TGTGCCAGCAGTTATTCACAGGGATCGGGCTATGGCTACACCTTC. Its translation: CASSYSQGSGYGYTF. This sequence joins TRBV6-5 and TRBJ1-2, with TRBD1 as a possible D gene (6 bases). CDR1 and CDR2 from the germline V gene are MNHEY and SVGAGI. The CDR3 is 15 amino acids. Trimming cost V 3 bases and J 4 bases, with 15 bases left between them.

This clone is a singleton in its sample. This rearrangement joins TRBV19 to TRBJ1-3; tentative D call: TRBD1 (6 bases). This CDR3 region has 14 residues. V was clipped by 10 bases and J by 0 bases, with 13 bases between them. From germline, CDR1 is LNHDA and CDR2 SQIVND (reference sequence). The CDR3 protein is CATEGDGSGNTIYF. Written as DNA, the CDR3 is TGTGCCACCGAGGGGGACGGCTCTGGAAACACCATATATTTT.

The rearrangement uses TRBV7-3 and TRBJ2-2; 8 bases fit TRBD1. This CDR3 spans 14 amino acids. Looked up from germline, CDR1 is SGHTA and CDR2 is FQGTGA. V dropped 5 bases and J dropped 4; count of bases not matched to a gene: 3. DNA for the CDR3: TGTGCCAGCAGCCGCGGACAGGGCACCGGGGAGCTGTTTTTT. As protein: CASSRGQGTGELFF.